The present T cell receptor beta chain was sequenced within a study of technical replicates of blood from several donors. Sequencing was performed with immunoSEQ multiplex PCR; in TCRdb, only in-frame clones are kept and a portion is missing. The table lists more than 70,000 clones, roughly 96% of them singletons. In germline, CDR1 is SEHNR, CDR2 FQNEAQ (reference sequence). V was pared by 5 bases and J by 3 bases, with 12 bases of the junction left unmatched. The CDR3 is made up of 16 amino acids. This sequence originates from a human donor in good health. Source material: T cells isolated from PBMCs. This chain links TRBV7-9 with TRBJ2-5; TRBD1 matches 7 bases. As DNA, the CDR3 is TGTGCCAGCAGCCCTCCATGGGTAGGGGGCAAAGAGACCCAGTACTTC. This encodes CASSPPWVGGKETQYF.